A selection of T cell receptor beta chains follows, all from one sample in a study of vaccination effects on CD4 cells after COVID-19. The method was immunoSEQ multiplex PCR; TCRdb's version includes in-frame clones alone and lacks a portion of them. Of approximately 12,000 clones listed, more than 70% were seen once; the top ten hold approximately 9.3%. Which antigens these TCRs recognize remains unknown. Sequenced material: CD4+ T cells from PBMCs cultured with SARS-CoV-2 spike peptides, taken after COVID-19 vaccination. All receptors come from a human donor who received a COVID-19 vaccine. Each CDR3 is given with its conserved first and last residue. Fields, in order: V gene, clone size, CDR3 length, J gene, D gene, CDR3 DNA, CDR3 protein. The D gene is left open where the match is weak. Not all rows give a size; the values are once, few, many and, for expanded clones, a class.

TRBV19	-	16	TRBJ2-1	TRBD2	TGTGCCAGTAGTCTAGGACTAGCGGGGTCCTACAATGAGCAGTTCTTC	CASSLGLAGSYNEQFF
TRBV30	-	13	TRBJ2-5	-	TGTGCCTGGAGATTAAAGGGCCAAGAGACCCAGTACTTC	CAWRLKGQETQYF
TRBV18	-	13	TRBJ1-3	-	TGTGCCAGCCCAGGACTTACGGGAAACACCATATATTTT	CASPGLTGNTIYF
TRBV18	medium-sized	17	TRBJ1-1	-	TGTGCCAGCTCACCAAGGAGGGTTAACGGATTGAACACTGAAGCTTTCTTT	CASSPRRVNGLNTEAFF
TRBV9	-	16	TRBJ2-7	TRBD2	TGTGCCAGCAGCGTAGACCCTAGCGGGGGGTTTTACGAGCAGTACTTC	CASSVDPSGGFYEQYF
TRBV27	-	14	TRBJ1-2	TRBD1	TGTGCCAGCAGTCTCCACTACAGGGGGCTTGGCTACACCTTC	CASSLHYRGLGYTF
TRBV30	large	16	TRBJ2-5	TRBD2	TGTGCCTGGAGTGGGTTAGCGGGAGGGATGTTAGAGACCCAGTACTTC	CAWSGLAGGMLETQYF
TRBV5-1	-	13	TRBJ1-2	-	TGCGCCAGCAGCTTAGAGGGCCCGGATGGCTACACCTTC	CASSLEGPDGYTF
TRBV5-1	-	14	TRBJ2-1	-	TGCGCCAGCAGCTTGGTGCTAGGGGACAATGAGCAGTTCTTC	CASSLVLGDNEQFF
TRBV29-1	once	16	TRBJ2-2	TRBD2	TGCAGCGTTGCCCAAGCGGGAGCAGGGGCTCGGGGGGAGCTGTTTTTT	CSVAQAGAGARGELFF
TRBV7-2	-	18	TRBJ2-3	-	TGTGCCAGCAGCTTAGACCGGATTAGCTGGGACAGCACAGATACGCAGTATTTT	CASSLDRISWDSTDTQYF
TRBV18	-	16	TRBJ2-1	-	TGTGCCAGCTCACCACCGGCTAGAAGAGGATACAATGAGCAGTTCTTC	CASSPPARRGYNEQFF
TRBV12-3/TRBV12-4	-	12	TRBJ2-2	-	TGTGCCAGCAGTACGGACACCGGGGAGCTGTTTTTT	CASSTDTGELFF
TRBV6-6	-	14	TRBJ1-1	TRBD1	TGTGCCAGCAGTCCGGGACAGGGGGCGGTTGAAGCTTTCTTT	CASSPGQGAVEAFF
TRBV4-2	-	20	TRBJ2-5	TRBD2	TGTGCCAGCAGCCAAGGGGAAATTGGGACTAGCGGGGGAAACCAAGAGACCCAGTACTTC	CASSQGEIGTSGGNQETQYF
TRBV25-1	-	14	TRBJ2-2	TRBD1	TGTGCCAGCACTTGGGGACAGTCCACCGGGGAGCTGTTTTTT	CASTWGQSTGELFF
TRBV10-3	few	14	TRBJ1-1	-	TGTGCCATCAGTGGGAGAGGGATCGGCACTGAAGCTTTCTTT	CAISGRGIGTEAFF
TRBV10-3	-	13	TRBJ2-2	-	TGTGCCATCAGTGAGGGACACACCGGGGAGCTGTTTTTT	CAISEGHTGELFF
TRBV2	once	13	TRBJ2-1	-	TGTGCCAGCAGTGTGGGCGCTTACAATGAGCAGTTCTTC	CASSVGAYNEQFF
TRBV15	-	17	TRBJ2-7	-	TGTGCCACCAGCAGAGAAAGGGATTCGTGGGGGCCGAAGGAGCAGTACTTC	CATSRERDSWGPKEQYF
TRBV14	-	14	TRBJ1-2	-	TGTGCCAGCAGCCAAGCACAGGGCGGCTATGGCTACACCTTC	CASSQAQGGYGYTF
TRBV5-1	once	14	TRBJ2-5	-	TGCGCCAGCAGCCCCGGGACTTCCCAAGAGACCCAGTACTTC	CASSPGTSQETQYF
TRBV5-1	once	17	TRBJ2-5	-	TGCGCCAGCAGCTTGGGATATGCGGTATCGTACCAAGAGACCCAGTACTTC	CASSLGYAVSYQETQYF
TRBV5-4	few	14	TRBJ2-7	TRBD2	TGTGCCAGCAGCCTGCGGACTAGCTCCTACGAGCAGTACTTC	CASSLRTSSYEQYF
TRBV12-3/TRBV12-4	-	12	TRBJ2-1	-	TGTGCCAGCAGTCGACAGGAGGGCACACTGTTCTTC	CASSRQEGTLFF
TRBV19	-	14	TRBJ2-5	TRBD2	TGTGCCAGTAGTAGCGGGGGGGCCGGAGAGACCCAGTACTTC	CASSSGGAGETQYF
TRBV5-1	-	14	TRBJ2-2	-	TGCGCCAGCAGCCCCCGACAGTACACCGGGGAGCTGTTTTTT	CASSPRQYTGELFF
TRBV12-5	-	12	TRBJ2-5	-	TGTGCTAGTGGTTTGGAGGGGGAGACCCAGTACTTC	CASGLEGETQYF
TRBV4-3	once	15	TRBJ1-2	-	TGCGCCAGCAGCCAAGAGGGATCTCAGCGCTATGGCTACACCTTC	CASSQEGSQRYGYTF
TRBV6-5	-	12	TRBJ1-1	-	TGTGCCAGCAGCCTACAGGGCACTGAAGCTTTCTTT	CASSLQGTEAFF
TRBV5-6	-	16	TRBJ2-3	TRBD2	TGTGCCAGCAGCTGGGGACTAGCTGGGAGCACAGATACGCAGTATTTT	CASSWGLAGSTDTQYF
TRBV7-9	-	14	TRBJ2-1	-	TGTGCCAGCAGCTCGGGGAGACCTTACAATGAGCAGTTCTTC	CASSSGRPYNEQFF
TRBV4-3	-	13	TRBJ1-1	-	TGCGCCAGCAGCCAAGCTGGGGGAGACCAAGCTTTCTTT	CASSQAGGDQAFF
TRBV6-5	few	15	TRBJ1-6	-	TGTGCCAGCAGTTACTCAGGGGGATTGGATTCACCCCTCCACTTT	CASSYSGGLDSPLHF
TRBV11-1	-	16	TRBJ2-4	TRBD2	TGTGCCAGCAGCCTCCTTGGGGGGGGAGCCAAAAACATTCAGTACTTC	CASSLLGGGAKNIQYF
TRBV10-3	-	16	TRBJ1-6	TRBD1	TGTGCCATCAGGGGACAGGGTGGCTCCTATAATTCACCCCTCCACTTT	CAIRGQGGSYNSPLHF
TRBV29-1	-	10	TRBJ2-2	-	TGCAGCGTTTACACCGGGGAGCTGTTTTTT	CSVYTGELFF
TRBV20-1	-	12	TRBJ2-5	-	TGCAGTGCCAGTCCACCTCCGGGAGCCCAGTACTTC	CSASPPPGAQYF
TRBV11-1	few	13	TRBJ1-1	-	TGTGCCAGCAGCTTAGGCGGAGGGGCCGAAGCTTTCTTT	CASSLGGGAEAFF
TRBV7-9	-	14	TRBJ1-3	TRBD1	TGTGCCAGCAGCTTAGACAGGGGTGGAAACACCATATATTTT	CASSLDRGGNTIYF
TRBV4-3	-	16	TRBJ2-7	TRBD2	TGCGCCAGCAGCCAGCATCAACTAGCGGGGGGCTACGAGCAGTACTTC	CASSQHQLAGGYEQYF
TRBV25-1	few	17	TRBJ2-4	-	TGTGCCAGCAGTGAACCCTCCGGGGGGCTAGCCAAAAACATTCAGTACTTC	CASSEPSGGLAKNIQYF
TRBV6-1	-	16	TRBJ1-6	-	TGTGCCAGCAGTGAAGCCATGGGGGGAGGTAATTCACCCCTCCACTTT	CASSEAMGGGNSPLHF
TRBV6-5	-	14	TRBJ1-6	-	TGTGCCAGCACCTCCGGCTCCTATAATTCACCCCTCCACTTT	CASTSGSYNSPLHF
TRBV5-8	-	13	TRBJ2-5	-	TGTGCCAGCAGCTTTGGAGACAGAAAGACCCAGTACTTC	CASSFGDRKTQYF
TRBV13	-	13	TRBJ2-2	-	TGTGCCAGCAGCTTACAACGGACCGGGGAGCTGTTTTTT	CASSLQRTGELFF
TRBV3-1/TRBV3-2	-	14	TRBJ1-1	-	TGTGCCAGCAGCCACGGTGATGAACGCACTGAAGCTTTCTTT	CASSHGDERTEAFF
TRBV4-3	-	15	TRBJ2-5	TRBD1	TGCGCCAGCAGCCGAGACCAGGGGGCGAGGGAGACCCAGTACTTC	CASSRDQGARETQYF
TRBV2	-	16	TRBJ2-1	TRBD2	TGTGCCAGCAGCTACCAACTAGCGGGGGGTAACAATGAGCAGTTCTTC	CASSYQLAGGNNEQFF